The 14 T cell receptor beta chains below come from one sample, sequenced in a study of cytomegalovirus exposure and HLA in healthy donors. The PCR had 60 Vbeta and 13 Jbeta primers. Libraries were prepared by immunoSEQ multiplex PCR; TCRdb keeps only in-frame clonotypes and omits some of them. The sample carries some 200,000 clones, around 79% recorded once. Sequenced: PBMCs. The origin of the receptors is a male donor in good health and CMV-seropositive.

This rearrangement joins TRBV7-2 to TRBJ2-5; 9 nucleotides align to TRBD2. Germline-derived CDR1 and CDR2 are SGHTA and FQGNSA. Trimming at V came to 5 bases and at J to 4 bases, leaving 14 bases not matched to a gene. The CDR3 has 17 amino acids. The CDR3 is CASSISGSGGRRETQYF. In DNA, the CDR3 is TGTGCCAGCAGCATTAGCGGGAGTGGCGGGCGAAGAGAGACCCAGTACTTC.

The chain joins TRBV6-1 to TRBJ2-7; TRBD1 matches 8 bases. The ends lost 2 bases at V and 1 base at J; junction bases unmatched: 7. Germline V CDR1 and CDR2: MNHNS, SASEGT. The CDR3 contains 16 residues. The CDR3 region has the DNA TGTGCCAGCAGTGAAAAATTTGGACAGGGATCCTACGAGCAGTACTTC. Translation: CASSEKFGQGSYEQYF.

The chain is built from TRBV6-5 and TRBJ2-7, with D maybe TRBD2 (5 bases). CDR3 size: 14 residues. In germline, CDR1 is MNHEY, CDR2 SVGAGI. The V end lost 4 bases, the J end lost 2 bases, and 12 bases lay between the germline ends. The CDR3 reads CASSFVPGTYEQYF. CDR3 sequence (DNA): TGTGCCAGCAGTTTCGTACCCGGGACCTACGAGCAGTACTTC.

The V gene is TRBV11-2, the J gene TRBJ2-7, with TRBD2 matching 7 bases. V was pared by 4 bases and J by 4 bases, with 7 bases of the junction left unmatched. CDR1 is SGHAT and CDR2 is FQNNGV in the germline V gene. This CDR3 contains 14 residues. CDR3 nucleotides: TGTGCCAGCAGCTCCCAGAAGGGACTATACGAGCAGTACTTC. It translates to CASSSQKGLYEQYF.

V usage is TRBV7-9 and J usage is TRBJ2-3; 12 nucleotides agree with TRBD1. CDR3 size: 16 residues. Losses at the gene ends were 7 bases for V and 4 bases for J; bases not matched to a gene: 9. CDR1 and CDR2 from the germline V gene are SEHNR and FQNEAQ (reference sequence). CDR3 residues: CASIQSGTGGADTQYF. The DNA of the CDR3 is TGTGCCAGCATCCAATCCGGGACAGGGGGCGCAGATACGCAGTATTTT.

This clone has just a few counts. The rearrangement uses TRBV7-3 and TRBJ2-3; D gene ambiguous. The CDR3 extends over 14 amino acids. Between the trimmed V and J ends, which lost 2 bases and 0 bases, there was a span of 6 bases. CDR1 is SGHTA and CDR2 is FQGTGA in the germline V gene. For the CDR3, the DNA is TGTGCCAGCAGCTTAGCGACTAGCACAGATACGCAGTATTTT. Its translation is CASSLATSTDTQYF. The variable domain in full, with the rest retrieved from reference TRBV7-3 and TRBJ2-3, is GAGVSQTPSNKVTEKGKYVELRCDPISGHTALYWYRQSLGQGPEFLIYFQGTGAADDSGLPNDRFFAVRPEGSVSTLKIQRTERGDSAVYLCASSLATSTDTQYFGPGTRLTVL.

The chain employs TRBV18 and TRBJ2-6; 8 bases fit TRBD1. J lost 0 bases, V lost 6 bases, and 13 bases had no gene match. Germline CDR1 and CDR2: KGHSH and LQKENI. This CDR3 is 19 amino acids long. This CDR3 is CASSLSPGQALSGANVLTF. The DNA of the CDR3 is TGTGCCAGCTCCCTATCGCCGGGACAGGCCCTCTCTGGGGCCAACGTCCTGACTTTC.

The V gene is TRBV6-5, the J gene TRBJ1-2, with a weak D call TRBD1 (5 bases). The CDR3 covers 12 residues. Germline V CDR1 and CDR2: MNHEY, SVGAGI. Between the trimmed V and J ends, which lost 6 bases and 13 bases, there was a span of 18 bases. The CDR3 DNA follows: TGTGCCAGCAGAGTCCGGGACGGGAGTAGCACCTTC. This encodes CASRVRDGSSTF.

The chain is built from TRBV29-1 and TRBJ2-2; TRBD2 agrees at 10 bases. This CDR3 spans 13 amino acids. The germline V gene has CDR1 SQVTM and CDR2 ANQGSEA. V shed 5 bases, J shed 5 bases, and the junction held 2 bases outside the gene matches. The chain's CDR3 is CSVRTSGTGELFF. The CDR3 nucleotides are TGCAGCGTTCGGACTAGCGGTACCGGGGAGCTGTTTTTT.

The rearrangement uses TRBV28 and TRBJ2-6; D unresolved. Germline V gene sequence: CDR1 MDHEN, CDR2 SYDVKM. This CDR3 has 16 amino acids. Trimming removed 7 bases from V and 4 bases from J, with 17 bases in between. The CDR3 protein is CASMPGPETGANVLTF. CDR3 DNA: TGTGCCAGCATGCCGGGTCCTGAGACGGGGGCCAACGTCCTGACTTTC.

The chain is built from TRBV6-5 and TRBJ2-7, with 11 bases matching TRBD1. Germline trimming cut 6 bases from V and 4 bases from J; bases unmatched to any gene: 8. CDR3 length: 15 amino acids. Per the germline V gene, CDR1 is MNHEY and CDR2 is SVGAGI. CDR3 protein: CASRPGQGALYEQYF. The CDR3, as DNA: TGTGCCAGCAGACCAGGACAGGGGGCGTTGTACGAGCAGTACTTC.

This chain connects TRBV7-2 to TRBJ1-5; 9 bases match TRBD1. The CDR3 has 17 residues. Germline V lookup: CDR1 SGHTA, CDR2 FQGNSA. With V trimmed by 4 bases and J by 4 bases, 11 bases remained unmatched. The CDR3 loop is CASSSRGGQGVNQPQHF. The DNA for the CDR3 is TGTGCCAGCAGCTCAAGGGGGGGACAGGGCGTTAATCAGCCCCAGCATTTT. Combining the CDR3 with reference TRBV7-2 and TRBJ1-5 gives the whole variable domain GAGVSQSPSNKVTEKGKDVELRCDPISGHTALYWYRQSLGQGLEFLIYFQGNSAPDKSGLPSDRFSAERTGGSVSTLTIQRTQQEDSAVYLCASSSRGGQGVNQPQHFGDGTRLSIL.

The chain recombines TRBV19 with TRBJ2-5; maybe TRBD2 (6 bases). This CDR3 has 14 amino acids. CDR1 is LNHDA and CDR2 is SQIVND in the germline V gene (reference sequence). Trimming stripped 3 bases from V and 1 base from J, with 9 bases between. The CDR3 reads CASSIPGLQETQYF. The CDR3 DNA reads TGTGCCAGTAGTATCCCGGGACTCCAAGAGACCCAGTACTTC.

A few counts support this clone. V is TRBV15 and J is TRBJ1-2; 9 nucleotides align to TRBD1. CDR1 is LNHNV, CDR2 YYDKDF, per germline (reference sequence). Unmatched junction bases numbered 6, after V lost 3 bases and J lost 4 bases. The CDR3 extends over 15 amino acids. CDR3 nucleotide sequence: TGTGCCACCAGCAGGGGGGGGGACAGGGCCTATGGCTACACCTTC. Amino acids: CATSRGGDRAYGYTF.